This T cell receptor (beta chain) derives from a study of cytomegalovirus exposure and HLA in healthy donors. Study context: A prior analysis found fewer than 120 million unique TCR beta sequences from approximately 190 million T cells. Overall study results and limits: Judged likely to be a sequencing artifact was a cluster of highly shared sequence variants. Productive status was seen about 87% or about 30% of the time for most TCR beta V segments in an earlier analysis. Among TCR beta chains of equal frequency, HLA-associated ones were more clonally expanded in a later analysis.

To note about this clone: Antigen specificity is unknown.

The CDR3 has 12 amino acids. Trimming pared 4 bases from V and 5 bases from J, leaving 11 bases between. The germline CDR1 and CDR2 sequences are SQVTM and ANQGSEA. Primers: 60 Vbeta forward and 13 Jbeta reverse. Generated by immunoSEQ multiplex PCR, the TCRdb table keeps only in-frame clones and is missing some. Seen here are some 190,000 clones, 70% to 90% observed once, and the top ten hold approximately 1.9%. The chain carries TRBV29-1 and TRBJ1-2; D is uncertain. This TCR was sampled from a woman aged 18-30 years in good health and CMV-seronegative. The sequenced sample was PBMCs. CDR3 sequence reads: CSVGSETYGYTF. The CDR3 nucleotides read TGCAGCGTTGGATCGGAGACTTATGGCTACACCTTC.